The 16 T cell receptor beta chains listed next were all sequenced from one sample in a study of blood T cells in healthy people across ages. Primers used in a second PCR of about 7 to 12 cycles were a sample-barcoded 5' primer and a J-beta primer mix. TCRdb re-analysed the 5' RACE reads in MiXCR, keeping a single row per CDR3 protein. Here the sample spans 1.5 million to 2 million distinct CDR3 sequences, approximately 50% being singletons. The specimen sequenced was blood. The receptors shown here come from a woman aged 40-49 years in good health.

The chain is built from TRBV25-1 and TRBJ1-5; D not resolved. The V end was cut by 4 bases, the J end by 6 bases, with 13 bases between. The germline gives CDR1 MGHDK, CDR2 SYGVNS. The CDR3 runs to 14 residues. In DNA, the CDR3 is TGTGCCAGCAGTGCCGTCGGGGAGGGTCAGCCCCAGCATTTT. This codes for CASSAVGEGQPQHF.

The V call is TRBV29-1, the J call TRBJ1-4; weak D call: TRBD1 (5 bases). Trimming cost V 3 bases and J 8 bases, with 13 bases left between them. Per the germline V gene, CDR1 is SQVTM and CDR2 is ANQGSEA. The CDR3 loop spans 13 amino acids. The CDR3 DNA reads as TGCAGCGTTGAGGGGCGTTTTGGGGAAAAACTGTTTTTT. It encodes CSVEGRFGEKLFF. Full variable domain (remainder filled in from reference TRBV29-1 and TRBJ1-4): SAVISQKPSRDICQRGTSLTIQCQVDSQVTMMFWYRQQPGQSLTLIATANQGSEATYESGFVIDKFPISRPNLTFSTLTVSNMSPEDSSIYLCSVEGRFGEKLFFGSGTQLSVL.

This clonotype was seen more than once but under ten times. This chain links TRBV7-9 with TRBJ1-4; 9 bases line up with TRBD1. Trimming removed 3 bases from V and 1 base from J; junction bases left unmatched: 6. CDR3 length equals 17 residues. CDR1 and CDR2 (germline): SEHNR, FQNEAQ (reference sequence). The chain's CDR3 is CASSFPTGGGTNEKLFF. The DNA of the CDR3 is TGTGCCAGCAGCTTCCCGACAGGGGGAGGAACTAATGAAAAACTGTTTTTT.

This clonotype came up once. This chain uses TRBV7-2 with TRBJ2-1; the D gene is possibly TRBD1 (5 bases). V was cut by 8 bases and J by 2 bases, with 16 bases left in between. The CDR3 spans 15 residues. The germline V gene has CDR1 SGHTA and CDR2 FQGNSA. The CDR3 region has the DNA TGTGCCAGCCGCTCTGGGGCAGAGCCCTACAATGAGCAGTTCTTC. Translated, it gives CASRSGAEPYNEQFF.

This clonotype was observed a few times. The V call is TRBV7-2, the J call TRBJ2-7, with TRBD1 identical over 11 bases. The CDR3 spans 15 residues. The V segment lost 2 bases and the J segment 5 bases; nucleotides outside the gene matches: 5. Per the germline V gene, CDR1 is SGHTA and CDR2 is FQGNSA. Here the CDR3 reads CASSLYPGQGDEQYF. CDR3 DNA sequence: TGTGCCAGCAGCTTATATCCGGGACAGGGGGACGAGCAGTACTTC.

This clonotype was detected only a few times. The J gene is TRBJ2-7, the V gene TRBV7-2; D is unclear. The CDR3 totals 14 residues. Germline CDR1 SGHTA, CDR2 FQGNSA. V gave up 0 bases and J gave up 4 bases, with 10 bases separating them. In DNA, the CDR3 is TGTGCCAGCAGCTTAGCCGGGCGGTTATACGAGCAGTACTTC. This translates into CASSLAGRLYEQYF. The whole variable domain, remainder taken from reference TRBV7-2 and TRBJ2-7, is GAGVSQSPSNKVTEKGKDVELRCDPISGHTALYWYRQSLGQGLEFLIYFQGNSAPDKSGLPSDRFSAERTGGSVSTLTIQRTQQEDSAVYLCASSLAGRLYEQYFGPGTRLTVT.

As regards this clonotype: The junction differs from germline at one of its ends, possibly a read error. The chain combines TRBV7-9 with TRBJ2-7, with D perhaps TRBD2 (5 bases). The CDR3 runs to 15 residues. Germline CDR1 and CDR2: SEHNR and FQNEAQ (reference sequence). CDR3: CASSLDSGSSYERYF. The CDR3 DNA reads TGTGCCAGCAGCTTAGACAGTGGGAGCTCCTACGAGCGGTACTTC.

The V and J genes are TRBV7-8 and TRBJ2-1; D is uncertain. This CDR3 has 12 amino acids. In germline, CDR1 is SGHVS, CDR2 FQNEAQ. V lost 3 bases and J lost 7, with 7 bases in between. DNA for the CDR3: TGTGCCAGCAGCTTTGTAGAAAATGAGCAGTTCTTC. Translation gives CASSFVENEQFF.

CDR3 amino acids: CASSPGAGGSADTQYF. Here the CDR3 DNA reads TGTGCCAGCAGCCCTGGAGCGGGGGGGTCCGCAGATACGCAGTATTTT. This rearrangement joins TRBV4-2 to TRBJ2-3; 10 bases match TRBD2. Unmatched junction bases numbered 8, after V lost 4 bases and J lost 4 bases. Germline assignment: CDR1 LGHNA and CDR2 YNFKEQ. This CDR3 has 16 amino acids.

V and J are TRBV28 and TRBJ1-5; perhaps TRBD1 as D (6 bases). CDR1 is MDHEN, CDR2 SYDVKM, per germline. The germline V and J ends were trimmed by 6 bases and 0 bases, with 12 bases remaining between them. CDR3 length: 15 residues. The CDR3 DNA reads TGTGCCAGCAGATTAACGACAGGTAGCAATCAGCCCCAGCATTTT. It yields the protein CASRLTTGSNQPQHF.

This clonotype was picked up a small number of times. V is TRBV6-2 or TRBV6-3 and J is TRBJ2-6; 7 bases align to TRBD2. The CDR3 is 15 amino acids. Germline V gene lookup returns CDR1 MNHEY and CDR2 SVGEGT. Losses at the gene ends were 7 bases for V and 2 bases for J; bases not matched to a gene: 5. The CDR3 is CASNWGGTGANVLTF. Here the CDR3 DNA reads TGTGCCAGCAACTGGGGGGGTACTGGGGCCAACGTCCTGACTTTC.

This clonotype appeared a few times. This chain joins TRBV12-3 or TRBV12-4 and TRBJ2-1; D is uncertain. The J call is doubtful: the DNA matches TRBJ2-7 better. The CDR3 loop spans 15 amino acids. The CDR3 sequence is CASSLSATNYNEQYF. CDR3 coding DNA: TGTGCCAGCAGTTTGTCTGCGACCAACTACAATGAGCAGTACTTC.

This clonotype was seen only once. The chain recombines TRBV2 with TRBJ2-4; 8 nucleotides match TRBD2. The J call is in doubt because the DNA end fits TRBJ2-5 better. CDR1 SNHLY and CDR2 FYNNEI come from the germline V gene. The length of the CDR3 is 15 residues. DNA of the CDR3: TGTGCCAGCAGTGAGGGGGCTAGCGGGTTGGAGACCCAGTACTTC. This gives the protein CASSEGASGLETQYF.

This chain uses TRBV29-1 with TRBJ2-1; D is unclear. CDR1 is SQVTM, CDR2 ANQGSEA, per germline. Trimming removed 3 bases from V and 5 bases from J, with 5 bases in between. CDR3 size: 11 residues. The CDR3 nucleotides read TGCAGCGTTGAGATAGACAATGAGCAGTTCTTC. The encoded protein is CSVEIDNEQFF.

This clonotype was observed a handful of times. V is TRBV9 and J is TRBJ2-1; D possibly corresponds to TRBD2 (6 bases). Trimming took off 4 bases at V and 5 bases at J, with 19 bases between the two ends. The CDR3 consists of 16 residues. The germline V gene encodes CDR1 SGDLS and CDR2 YYNGEE. The CDR3 nucleotides read TGTGCCAGCAGCACTTCCGGGACTTATTTAAACAATGAGCAGTTCTTC. Translation gives CASSTSGTYLNNEQFF.

This clonotype came up a few times. The chain recombines TRBV20-1 with TRBJ1-6; D may be TRBD1 (5 bases). The CDR3 length is 15 residues. The V and J ends lost 1 base and 6 bases respectively, with 13 bases between them. Germline CDR1 reads DFQATT; CDR2 reads SNEGSKA (reference sequence). The CDR3 coding sequence is TGCAGTGCTAGAGGGGTGGTCAGGGCTAATTCACCCCTCCACTTT. Translated, it gives CSARGVVRANSPLHF.